A selection of T cell receptor beta chains follows, all from one sample in a study of OX40 agonist ivuxolimab in advanced cancers. Repertoires were generated with immunoSEQ multiplex PCR, while TCRdb's copy carries only in-frame clones and drops some. The data hold some 51,000 clones, with about 86% observed a single time. The sequences come from CD4+ or CD8+ T cells sorted from blood, collected in a trial of the OX40 agonist ivuxolimab. These receptors were obtained from an adult with an advanced solid tumor such as melanoma, head and neck, liver or kidney cancer. Both conserved end residues are part of each CDR3. Fields, in order: D gene, clone size, CDR3 length, V gene, J gene, CDR3 protein, CDR3 DNA. A D gene is named only where the DNA matches it firmly. Clone size appears in some rows only: once, few, many, or a class for an expanded clone.

D: NA
size: NA
length: 16
V: TRBV11-2
J: TRBJ1-4
CDR3: CASSHTGTVINEKLFF
DNA: TGTGCCAGCAGCCACACCGGGACGGTGATTAATGAAAAACTGTTTTTT

D: TRBD2
size: NA
length: 16
V: TRBV12-5
J: TRBJ2-5
CDR3: CASGLILAGVGETQYF
DNA: TGTGCTAGTGGTTTGATTTTAGCGGGAGTAGGGGAGACCCAGTACTTC

D: TRBD1
size: once
length: 14
V: TRBV18
J: TRBJ2-7
CDR3: CASSPLRTGVEQYF
DNA: TGTGCCAGCTCACCTTTACGGACAGGCGTAGAGCAGTACTTC

D: TRBD1
size: NA
length: 15
V: TRBV5-4
J: TRBJ1-5
CDR3: CASSGGQGPNQPQHF
DNA: TGTGCCAGCAGCGGAGGACAGGGCCCCAATCAGCCCCAGCATTTT

D: TRBD2
size: NA
length: 17
V: TRBV19
J: TRBJ2-7
CDR3: CASRVPGTSGRANEQYF
DNA: TGTGCCAGTAGGGTTCCCGGGACTAGCGGGAGGGCCAACGAGCAGTACTTC

D: NA
size: NA
length: 14
V: TRBV2
J: TRBJ2-3
CDR3: CASSVGRGQSTQYF
DNA: TGTGCCAGCAGTGTTGGGAGGGGGCAGTCCACGCAGTATTTT

D: NA
size: once
length: 13
V: TRBV30
J: TRBJ2-1
CDR3: CAWSVQSHFGQFF
DNA: TGTGCCTGGAGTGTACAGTCCCACTTTGGGCAGTTCTTC

D: NA
size: NA
length: 15
V: TRBV7-2
J: TRBJ2-1
CDR3: CASSLASTVTNEQFF
DNA: TGTGCCAGCAGCTTAGCGTCGACAGTAACCAATGAGCAGTTCTTC

D: TRBD2
size: NA
length: 16
V: TRBV7-8
J: TRBJ2-7
CDR3: CASSLSPLAGEYEQYF
DNA: TGTGCCAGCAGCCTCTCCCCGCTAGCGGGAGAGTACGAGCAGTACTTC

D: TRBD2
size: once
length: 15
V: TRBV10-1
J: TRBJ2-7
CDR3: CASSERLAGPLEQYF
DNA: TGCGCCAGCAGTGAGAGACTAGCGGGACCCCTGGAGCAGTACTTC

D: TRBD1
size: NA
length: 14
V: TRBV28
J: TRBJ1-4
CDR3: CASSLDRGREKLFF
DNA: TGTGCCAGCAGCCTGGACAGGGGGCGTGAAAAACTGTTTTTT

D: NA
size: NA
length: 13
V: TRBV5-8
J: TRBJ2-7
CDR3: CASSLVRVYEQYF
DNA: TGTGCCAGCAGCCTGGTGAGGGTTTACGAGCAGTACTTC

D: TRBD1
size: NA
length: 14
V: TRBV27
J: TRBJ2-5
CDR3: CASSARTGEETQYF
DNA: TGTGCCAGCAGTGCGAGGACAGGGGAAGAGACCCAGTACTTC

D: NA
size: many
length: 13
V: TRBV4-1
J: TRBJ1-2
CDR3: CASSHPTGYGYTF
DNA: TGCGCCAGCAGCCACCCGACAGGCTATGGCTACACCTTC

D: TRBD2
size: once
length: 15
V: TRBV27
J: TRBJ2-5
CDR3: CASSPRSGYQETQYF
DNA: TGTGCCAGCAGCCCCCGTAGCGGGTACCAAGAGACCCAGTACTTC

D: NA
size: NA
length: 13
V: TRBV7-2
J: TRBJ2-2
CDR3: CASSLLGVGELFF
DNA: TGTGCCAGCAGCTTATTGGGAGTCGGGGAGCTGTTTTTT

D: NA
size: NA
length: 11
V: TRBV2
J: TRBJ2-7
CDR3: CASRRWGEQYF
DNA: TGTGCCAGCCGGAGGTGGGGCGAGCAGTACTTC

D: TRBD2
size: NA
length: 16
V: TRBV7-3
J: TRBJ2-1
CDR3: CASSLFGTSGNNEQFF
DNA: TGTGCCAGCAGCCTCTTTGGGACTAGCGGAAACAATGAGCAGTTCTTC

D: NA
size: NA
length: 15
V: TRBV5-6
J: TRBJ2-3
CDR3: CASSRRDLSTDTQYF
DNA: TGTGCCAGCAGCCGACGGGACTTAAGCACAGATACGCAGTATTTT

D: NA
size: once
length: 14
V: TRBV28
J: TRBJ1-2
CDR3: CASSSRRGKYGYTF
DNA: TGTGCCAGCAGTTCCAGGCGGGGGAAGTATGGCTACACCTTC

D: NA
size: NA
length: 13
V: TRBV5-1
J: TRBJ2-7
CDR3: CASSLGSSYEQYF
DNA: TGCGCCAGCAGCTTGGGGTCCTCCTACGAGCAGTACTTC

D: NA
size: NA
length: 18
V: TRBV28
J: TRBJ2-7
CDR3: CASSLIRGPGRWTYEQYF
DNA: TGTGCCAGCAGTTTAATCCGTGGTCCGGGACGCTGGACTTACGAGCAGTACTTC

D: NA
size: once
length: 18
V: TRBV7-9
J: TRBJ2-6
CDR3: CASSYTGGRYSGANVLTF
DNA: TGTGCCAGCAGCTATACTGGCGGAAGATACTCTGGGGCCAACGTCCTGACTTTC

D: NA
size: NA
length: 15
V: TRBV7-9
J: TRBJ2-7
CDR3: CASSLGVGITYEQYF
DNA: TGTGCCAGCAGCTTAGGGGTAGGGATCACCTACGAGCAGTACTTC

D: NA
size: few
length: 15
V: TRBV28
J: TRBJ1-4
CDR3: CASSFQGSGLEKLFF
DNA: TGTGCCAGCAGTTTCCAGGGGAGCGGGTTGGAAAAACTGTTTTTT

D: NA
size: NA
length: 13
V: TRBV11-1
J: TRBJ1-1
CDR3: CAGSMTGNTEAFF
DNA: TGTGCCGGCAGCATGACAGGCAACACTGAAGCTTTCTTT

D: NA
size: NA
length: 15
V: TRBV7-6
J: TRBJ2-7
CDR3: CASSLGAGNSYEQYF
DNA: TGTGCCAGCAGCTTAGGGGCAGGGAACTCCTACGAGCAGTACTTC

D: NA
size: NA
length: 14
V: TRBV7-8
J: TRBJ2-5
CDR3: CASSLLRVQETQYF
DNA: TGTGCCAGCAGCCTACTCCGGGTACAAGAGACCCAGTACTTC

D: NA
size: NA
length: 14
V: TRBV29-1
J: TRBJ2-7
CDR3: CSVEDDTKGYEQYF
DNA: TGCAGCGTTGAAGATGACACGAAGGGCTACGAGCAGTACTTC

D: TRBD2
size: NA
length: 16
V: TRBV11-2
J: TRBJ2-5
CDR3: CASSWGLAGGQETQYF
DNA: TGTGCCAGCAGCTGGGGACTAGCGGGAGGCCAAGAGACCCAGTACTTC

D: NA
size: few
length: 16
V: TRBV4-1
J: TRBJ2-7
CDR3: CASSQPGVGKSYEQYF
DNA: TGCGCCAGCAGCCAACCAGGGGTAGGGAAATCCTACGAGCAGTACTTC

D: NA
size: NA
length: 15
V: TRBV5-1
J: TRBJ2-3
CDR3: CASWELRTSTDTQYF
DNA: TGCGCCAGCTGGGAGCTTCGGACTAGCACAGATACGCAGTATTTT

D: NA
size: NA
length: 11
V: TRBV2
J: TRBJ1-3
CDR3: CASTEGWDSRF
DNA: TGTGCCAGCACCGAGGGCTGGGACTCCCGGTTT

D: TRBD1
size: NA
length: 17
V: TRBV18
J: TRBJ2-5
CDR3: CASSPYRQGVSQETQYF
DNA: TGTGCCAGCTCACCCTATAGACAGGGGGTTTCACAAGAGACCCAGTACTTC

D: TRBD1
size: NA
length: 15
V: TRBV7-3
J: TRBJ2-7
CDR3: CASSPDRGPVYEQYF
DNA: TGTGCCAGCAGTCCGGACAGGGGACCCGTATACGAGCAGTACTTC

D: TRBD2
size: NA
length: 17
V: TRBV4-2
J: TRBJ2-1
CDR3: CASSQDPSGSSYNEQFF
DNA: TGTGCCAGCAGCCAAGACCCTAGCGGTAGCTCCTACAATGAGCAGTTCTTC

D: NA
size: NA
length: 16
V: TRBV5-4
J: TRBJ2-3
CDR3: CASKVRLGGSTDTQYF
DNA: TGTGCCAGCAAGGTTAGACTAGGAGGTAGCACAGATACGCAGTATTTT

D: TRBD1
size: NA
length: 15
V: TRBV6-1
J: TRBJ2-3
CDR3: CASSEGGTGTDTQYF
DNA: TGTGCCAGCAGTGAAGGTGGGACAGGGACAGATACGCAGTATTTT

D: NA
size: few
length: 14
V: TRBV30
J: TRBJ1-3
CDR3: CAWSSGTDGNTIYF
DNA: TGTGCCTGGAGCTCCGGGACTGACGGAAACACCATATATTTT

D: TRBD1
size: NA
length: 15
V: TRBV7-2
J: TRBJ2-7
CDR3: CASSSWTGRSYEQYF
DNA: TGTGCCAGCAGCTCCTGGACAGGGAGATCCTACGAGCAGTACTTC

D: TRBD1
size: NA
length: 15
V: TRBV5-1
J: TRBJ1-2
CDR3: CASSARDSPRYGYTF
DNA: TGCGCCAGCAGCGCCCGGGACAGCCCTAGGTATGGCTACACCTTC

D: NA
size: NA
length: 13
V: TRBV12-1
J: TRBJ2-7
CDR3: CAIPPDLYYEQYF
DNA: TGTGCCATCCCGCCTGACTTGTACTACGAGCAGTACTTC

D: NA
size: NA
length: 14
V: TRBV4-1
J: TRBJ2-4
CDR3: CASSQVGGKNIQYF
DNA: TGCGCCAGCAGCCAAGTGGGGGGTAAAAACATTCAGTACTTC

D: NA
size: NA
length: 13
V: TRBV4-2
J: TRBJ2-7
CDR3: CASSQGNQPEQYF
DNA: TGTGCCAGCAGCCAAGGAAACCAGCCCGAGCAGTACTTC

D: NA
size: few
length: 15
V: TRBV4-1
J: TRBJ2-7
CDR3: CASSQDWDLLYEQYF
DNA: TGCGCCAGCAGCCAAGATTGGGACTTGTTATACGAGCAGTACTTC